The 17 T cell receptor beta chains below were found in one sample sequenced in a study of T cell repertoires in cytomegalovirus infection. Antigen specificity for these receptors is unknown. TCRdb used MiXCR to reprocess the reads, holding one entry per CDR3 protein. The table includes hundreds of thousands of distinct CDR3 sequences, less than 40% detected once. This specimen consisted of cultured CD8+ T cells from PBMCs, obtained from culture after CMV antigen stimulation. All receptors come from a human donor in good health (CMV status not recorded). Some clones in this sample may be carry-over from other donors' samples.

This clonotype has a count of ten or more. The chain links TRBV4-1 to TRBJ2-5; D remains ambiguous. This CDR3 is 14 amino acids long. V lost 0 bases and J 4 bases, leaving 9 bases between the germline ends. The germline V gene encodes CDR1 MGHRA and CDR2 YSYEKL. This CDR3 reads CASSQEEKAETQYF. The CDR3 nucleotides are TGCGCCAGCAGCCAAGAGGAGAAGGCAGAGACCCAGTACTTC.

This clonotype was seen repeatedly, ten times or more. The chain links TRBV7-2 to TRBJ1-2, with 10 bases identical to TRBD1. CDR1 and CDR2 (germline): SGHTA, FQGNSA. Trimming took 11 bases from V and 7 from J; bases not matched to a gene: 7. There are 12 residues in the CDR3. In nucleotides, the CDR3 is TGTGCCTGGGACAGGGGAAGTCGTGGCTACACCTTC. Translated, it gives CAWDRGSRGYTF.

The chain employs TRBV12-3 or TRBV12-4 and TRBJ2-7; D is ambiguous. The CDR3 spans 12 residues. The V end was cut by 1 base, the J end by 7 bases, with 8 bases between. CDR3 amino acids: CASSLVLGEQYV. In nucleotides, the CDR3 is TGTGCCAGCAGTTTAGTCTTGGGGGAGCAGTACGTC.

As concerns this clonotype: This sequence may be a read error, since a much larger clone differs from it by one base. J is TRBJ1-1 and V is TRBV7-8, with unresolved D. Germline assignment: CDR1 SGHVS and CDR2 FQNEAQ. The CDR3 has 14 amino acids. Between the trimmed V and J ends, which lost 4 bases and 1 base, there was a span of 10 bases. Here the CDR3 reads CASSSLSTNTEAFF. The CDR3 region has the DNA TGTGCCAGCAGCTCATTATCGACGAACACTGAAGCTTTCTTT.

The V call is TRBV6-6, the J call TRBJ2-3, with D perhaps matching TRBD1 (5 bases). CDR3 length: 16 residues. Trimming took 2 bases from V and 9 from J, leaving 21 bases between them. From germline, CDR1 is MNHNY and CDR2 SVGAGI (reference sequence). CDR3 loop: CASSYDDSSWTTTQYF. In DNA, the CDR3 is TGTGCCAGCAGTTACGATGACAGTTCATGGACCACCACGCAGTATTTT.

There are a few counts of this clonotype. The rearrangement joins TRBV6-1 to TRBJ1-6; D not certain. Trimming stripped 8 bases from V and 7 bases from J, with 15 bases between. CDR1 is MNHNS, CDR2 SASEGT, per germline. The CDR3 totals 14 residues. CDR3 bases: TGTGCCAGCGTTTCCAGCCAGACGAATTCACCCCTCCACTTT. As protein: CASVSSQTNSPLHF.

The V gene is TRBV28, the J gene TRBJ2-7, with TRBD2 identical over 8 bases. The CDR3 contains 13 residues. The V gene's germline CDR1 is MDHEN and CDR2 SYDVKM. The CDR3 is CASSFSSGGPVNV. The CDR3 nucleotides read TGTGCCAGCAGTTTTTCCAGCGGGGGCCCCGTGAACGTC.

The V gene is TRBV24-1, the J gene TRBJ2-7; D is perhaps TRBD1 (5 bases). The germline V and J ends were trimmed by 1 base and 0 bases, with 21 bases remaining between them. In germline, CDR1 is KGHDR, CDR2 SFDVKD. The CDR3 consists of 19 residues. CDR3: CATSDFPPDIDESSYEQYV. Written as DNA, the CDR3 is TGTGCCACCAGTGATTTCCCCCCGGACATAGATGAATCCTCCTACGAGCAGTACGTC.

The chain employs TRBV6-2 or TRBV6-3 and TRBJ1-6; D ambiguous. CDR1 MNHEY and CDR2 SVGEGT come from the germline V gene. V was trimmed by 6 bases and J by 0 bases, leaving 12 bases between them. The CDR3 has 16 amino acids. The CDR3 DNA sequence: TGTGCCAGCAGACCTATTCCAAGCTCCTATAATTCACCCCTCCACTTT. It is translated as CASRPIPSSYNSPLHF.

There are many counts of this clonotype. This chain links TRBV7-2 with TRBJ1-5; TRBD1 matches at 9 bases. V was pared by 5 bases and J by 6 bases, with 8 bases of the junction left unmatched. The germline gives CDR1 SGHTA, CDR2 FQGNSA. This CDR3 is 15 amino acids long. The chain's CDR3 is CASSLRTGDGQPQHF. CDR3 nucleotides: TGTGCCAGCAGCCTACGGACAGGGGATGGTCAGCCCCAGCATTTT.

V and J are TRBV12-3 or TRBV12-4 and TRBJ1-2, with D hard to call. Trimming removed 2 bases from V and 0 bases from J, with 10 bases in between. The CDR3 loop spans 15 amino acids. CDR3 DNA: TGTGCCAGCAGTTTATTTACCCGCACTAACTATGGCTACACCTTC. As protein: CASSLFTRTNYGYTF.

This chain connects TRBV4-3 to TRBJ2-1; the D is unclear. Germline lookup yields CDR1 LGHNA and CDR2 YSLEER. V lost 1 base and J lost 8, with 6 bases in between. The CDR3 is 12 amino acids. CDR3 in DNA: TGCGCCAGCAGCCAAGCTGGGTATGAGCAGTTCTTC. Translating it yields CASSQAGYEQFF.

About this clonotype itself: The junction departs from the called germline gene at one end, perhaps through a read error. The CDR3 is CANSLYVTYEQYF. In DNA, the CDR3 is TGTGCCAACAGCTTATACGTTACCTACGAGCAGTACTTC. The chain has TRBV7-8 and TRBJ2-7, with D uncertain. This CDR3 comprises 13 residues. The germline gives CDR1 SGHVS, CDR2 FQNEAQ.

This clonotype was seen just once. A read error may produce the germline difference seen at one junction end. The V call is TRBV7-9, the J call TRBJ2-2, with 9 bases matching TRBD2. This CDR3 has 15 amino acids. Germline CDR1 is SEHNR and CDR2 is FQNEAQ (reference sequence). The CDR3 here is CVSSSLAGRSGELFF. CDR3 bases: TGTGTCAGCAGCAGCCTAGCGGGGAGGTCCGGGGAGCTGTTTTTT.

This clonotype appeared many times. V is TRBV18 and J is TRBJ2-7; 8 bases match TRBD1. Germline trimming cut 3 bases from V and 4 bases from J; bases unmatched to any gene: 20. The CDR3 has 19 residues. Germline values: CDR1 KGHSH, CDR2 LQKENI. The chain's CDR3 is CASSPPRTGSSGVLYEQYF. DNA of the CDR3: TGTGCCAGCTCACCGCCCCGGACAGGGTCTTCTGGGGTTTTGTACGAGCAGTACTTC.

This clonotype came up a few times. The gene calls are TRBV6-2 or TRBV6-3 and TRBJ1-2; D unclear. The CDR3 runs to 16 residues. The germline V gene encodes CDR1 MNHEY and CDR2 SVGEGT. Deletions cut 7 bases from V and 7 bases from J, with 25 bases between. The CDR3 DNA reads as TGTGCCAGCACCATCTCCACTGGCGGCAGCGAAGGTGGCTACACCTTC. Translation: CASTISTGGSEGGYTF.

This clonotype was detected only a few times. The chain joins TRBV7-9 to TRBJ2-1; 8 positions match TRBD1. This CDR3 region has 12 residues. J lost 12 bases, V lost 5 bases, and 6 bases had no gene match. Germline-derived CDR1 and CDR2 are SEHNR and FQNEAQ (reference sequence). The CDR3 loop is CASSQDREGQFF. The CDR3 nucleotides are TGTGCCAGCAGCCAGGACAGGGAAGGGCAGTTCTTC.